This T cell receptor beta chain came from a study of CD8 T cells in ankylosing spondylitis. On this clonotype: The antigen remains unidentified. One end of the junction varies from germline; a read error may be responsible.

Findings of the study overall: Within ankylosing spondylitis blood, a TCR beta motif made up of eight or nine highly homologous variants appeared to be characteristic. Researchers reportedly found disease-linked clones significantly enriched in matched ankylosing spondylitis synovial fluid. Disease-linked clones were found to be CD8+ and relatively rare in peripheral blood. Some motif variants were previously reported in reactive arthritis synovial fluid and blood.

CDR1 MNHEY and CDR2 SVGAGI come from the germline V gene. CDR3 length: 13 amino acids. Quantitative 5'-RACE with molecular barcodes produced the TCR beta libraries. TCRdb reprocessed the 5' RACE reads with MiXCR, giving one entry per CDR3 protein. The table lists some 840,000 distinct CDR3 sequences, 12% of them singletons. The V gene is TRBV6-5, the J gene TRBJ1-2; D unclear. This sequence originates from a male donor with ankylosing spondylitis. Sequencing input: blood, either unsorted or a sorted T cell fraction (not recorded which). CDR3: CASSYSGVSGYTF. The CDR3 DNA reads TGTGCCAGCAGCTACTCCGGGGTTAGTGGCTACACCTTC.